This paragraph covers one T cell receptor beta chain sequence. This entry is derived from a study of blood T cell repertoires in COVID-19. Overall study context: Sources were T cells, B-cell-depleted T cells, or PBMCs; the material itself was cDNA or gDNA.

In the original analysis: By means of reference gene primer amplification, nucleated cell counts were estimated. Libraries were prepared by immunoSEQ multiplex PCR; TCRdb keeps only in-frame clonotypes and omits some of them. D and trimming were read from the DNA, whereas the V and J calls and clone size are those reported in that table. The table includes around 280,000 clones, approximately 84% detected once. The source is a woman under 40 who had recovered from COVID-19. Sequencing was carried out using peripheral blood.

The CDR3 loop reads CASSIDFAGGIDTQYF. CDR3 nucleotide sequence: TGTGCCAGCAGTATAGACTTCGCCGGGGGGATAGATACGCAGTATTTT. The V call is TRBV2, the J call TRBJ2-3; 7 bases are shared with TRBD2. The CDR3 totals 16 residues. V lost 5 bases and J lost 5; bases outside the gene matches: 13. From germline, CDR1 is SNHLY and CDR2 FYNNEI.